This entry concerns a single T cell receptor beta chain. This sample is drawn from a study of OX40 agonist ivuxolimab in advanced cancers. TCRdb's copy holds only in-frame clones and misses some; the assay was immunoSEQ multiplex PCR. The data show roughly 86,000 clones, more than 80% seen once. This specimen consisted of CD4+ or CD8+ T cells sorted from blood, obtained in a trial of the OX40 agonist ivuxolimab. This clonotype was obtained from an adult with an advanced solid tumor such as melanoma, head and neck, liver or kidney cancer.

Here the CDR3 reads CASSEVLTTLETQYF. DNA for the CDR3: TGTGCCAGCAGTGAAGTTCTGACCACTCTGGAGACCCAGTACTTC. J is TRBJ2-5 and V is TRBV2; D gene unclear. Per germline, CDR1 SNHLY and CDR2 FYNNEI. Trimming took 1 base from V and 5 from J, leaving 14 bases between them. This CDR3 comprises 15 residues.